A single sample gave rise to the 16 T cell receptor beta chains below, sequenced in a study of blood T cell repertoires in COVID-19. Profiled with immunoSEQ multiplex PCR; TCRdb holds only in-frame clones, not every one. Seen here are about 89,000 clones, 60% to 80% observed once, and the top ten hold roughly 14%. Material for sequencing was peripheral blood. The receptors were sampled from a woman at least 80 years old with acute or convalescent COVID-19.

CDR3 loop: CASSLQGEDYGYTF. The CDR3 bases are TGTGCCAGCAGCTTACAGGGTGAGGACTATGGCTACACCTTC. This chain connects TRBV7-6 to TRBJ1-2; a possible D gene is TRBD1 (5 bases). V was pared by 2 bases and J by 3 bases, with 10 bases between. The CDR3 consists of 14 residues. CDR1 and CDR2 (germline): SGHVS, FNYEAQ.

The V call is TRBV20-1, the J call TRBJ1-6; D might be TRBD1 (5 bases). Germline values: CDR1 DFQATT, CDR2 SNEGSKA (reference sequence). The CDR3 contains 13 residues. Trimming pared 4 bases from V and 7 bases from J, leaving 11 bases between. In nucleotides, the CDR3 is TGCAGTGCTACTGACAGAATGAATTCACCCCTCCACTTT. It is translated as CSATDRMNSPLHF.

CDR3 amino acids: CASSLARDRGQYF. CDR3 nucleotides: TGTGCCAGCAGTTTGGCCCGGGACAGGGGGCAGTATTTT. The chain joins TRBV12-3 or TRBV12-4 to TRBJ2-3; 10 positions agree with TRBD1. Germline trimming cut 3 bases from V and 11 bases from J; bases unmatched to any gene: 5. The CDR3 consists of 13 residues.

Details on this clone: A junction boundary mismatches the germline segment, possibly from a read error. The chain couples TRBV4-1 to TRBJ1-6, with TRBD1 matching over 9 bases. The CDR3 runs to 16 residues. Germline CDR1 reads MGHRA; CDR2 reads YSYEKL. This CDR3 is CARSRLQGARNSPLHF. The CDR3 DNA reads TGCGCCCGCAGCCGACTACAGGGGGCGAGGAATTCACCCCTCCACTTT.

On this clone itself: The sample contains more than one DNA sequence encoding this CDR3. J is TRBJ1-1 and V is TRBV5-1; maybe TRBD1 (5 bases). This CDR3 has 14 amino acids. Trimming removed 3 bases from V and 1 base from J, with 10 bases in between. Germline V lookup: CDR1 SGHRS, CDR2 YFSETQ. CDR3 residues: CASSSQGGNTEAFF. DNA for the CDR3: TGCGCCAGCAGCTCCCAGGGCGGGAACACTGAAGCTTTCTTT.

A remark on this clone: Distinct nucleotide sequences in the sample also encode this CDR3. The rearrangement joins TRBV5-1 to TRBJ2-5; 11 nucleotides match TRBD2. Germline assignment: CDR1 SGHRS and CDR2 YFSETQ. This CDR3 contains 15 residues. The V and J ends lost 0 bases and 5 bases, in that order; junction bases with no gene match: 3. CDR3 amino acids: CASSLAGTSGETQYF. The CDR3 nucleotides are TGCGCCAGCAGCTTGGCCGGGACTAGCGGTGAGACCCAGTACTTC.

This chain joins TRBV4-2 and TRBJ1-1; D unclear. This CDR3 spans 15 amino acids. Germline CDR1 LGHNA, CDR2 YNFKEQ. V lost 4 bases, J lost 1 base, and 13 bases lay in between. The CDR3 loop is CASSLSGLGNTEAFF. CDR3 bases: TGTGCCAGCAGCCTCAGCGGGCTTGGGAACACTGAAGCTTTCTTT.

The chain joins TRBV7-6 to TRBJ2-5; no reliable D call. V was cut by 0 bases and J by 5 bases, with 13 bases left in between. Germline V gene sequence: CDR1 SGHVS, CDR2 FNYEAQ. The CDR3 has 15 amino acids. CDR3 residues: CASSLANSFRETQYF. The CDR3 region has the DNA TGTGCCAGCAGCTTAGCGAATTCGTTCCGGGAGACCCAGTACTTC.

This chain links TRBV3-1 (or the pseudogene TRBV3-2) with TRBJ2-1, with 10 nucleotides matching TRBD2. Germline assignment: CDR1 LGHDT and CDR2 YNNKEL (reference sequence). CDR3 size: 17 residues. Losses at the gene ends were 6 bases for V and 0 bases for J; bases not matched to a gene: 8. CDR3 DNA sequence: TGTGCCAGCAGTCCAAGCGGGGGGGGGCCCTCCTACAATGAGCAGTTCTTC. This translates into CASSPSGGGPSYNEQFF.

This clone was counted a few times. V is TRBV11-2 and J is TRBJ2-7; D is unclear. V lost 5 bases, J lost 2 bases, and 7 bases lay in between. This CDR3 comprises 12 residues. Looked up from germline, CDR1 is SGHAT and CDR2 is FQNNGV. As DNA, the CDR3 is TGTGCCAGCAGCCCCCAGGCCTACGAGCAGTACTTC. It encodes CASSPQAYEQYF.

This clone was observed a handful of times. The chain carries TRBV5-1 and TRBJ1-2; D not certain. This CDR3 is 14 amino acids long. Looked up from germline, CDR1 is SGHRS and CDR2 is YFSETQ. V gave up 3 bases and J gave up 4 bases, with 13 bases separating them. This CDR3 is CASSSGPGSYGYTF. DNA of the CDR3: TGCGCCAGCAGCTCCGGACCGGGGAGCTATGGCTACACCTTC.

The V call is TRBV9, the J call TRBJ1-6, with a tentative D call TRBD1 (5 bases). This CDR3 region has 14 residues. Germline V gene data show CDR1 as SGDLS and CDR2 as YYNGEE. V dropped 0 bases and J dropped 10 bases, with 11 bases sitting between them. CDR3 bases: TGTGCCAGCAGCGTAGGGGGGGAAGGATCACCCCTCCACTTT. This translates into CASSVGGEGSPLHF.

The chain links TRBV6-6 to TRBJ1-6; 7 bases fit TRBD1. The CDR3 spans 16 residues. Germline V gene lookup returns CDR1 MNHNY and CDR2 SVGAGI (reference sequence). V lost 4 bases, J lost 1 base, and 4 bases stayed unmatched. CDR3 in amino acids: CASSSSTGSYNSPLHF. The CDR3 region has the DNA TGTGCCAGCAGTTCATCGACAGGGTCCTATAATTCACCCCTCCACTTT.

This chain joins TRBV7-8 and TRBJ1-1; D remains unclear. Germline loops: CDR1 SGHVS, CDR2 FQNEAQ. V was cut by 5 bases and J by 5 bases, with 9 bases left in between. The length of the CDR3 is 12 residues. Here the CDR3 reads CASSPRWTEAFF. DNA for the CDR3: TGTGCCAGCAGCCCCCGGTGGACTGAAGCTTTCTTT.

The chain has TRBV19 and TRBJ1-3; D uncertain. The CDR3 contains 15 residues. Trimming took 8 bases from V and 2 from J, leaving 16 bases between them. Germline V gene lookup returns CDR1 LNHDA and CDR2 SQIVND (reference sequence). The CDR3 loop is CASRSATMPGNTIYF. Here the CDR3 DNA reads TGTGCCAGTCGTTCTGCCACAATGCCTGGAAACACCATATATTTT.

The rearrangement uses TRBV19 and TRBJ1-1, with TRBD1 matching over 12 bases. The CDR3 consists of 11 residues. Germline trimming cut 9 bases from V and 11 bases from J; bases unmatched to any gene: 4. Germline CDR1 is LNHDA and CDR2 is SQIVND (reference sequence). The CDR3: CASRDRGLAFF. The CDR3, as DNA: TGTGCCAGCCGGGACAGGGGGCTTGCTTTCTTT.